The present T cell receptor beta chain was sequenced within a study of blood T cells in healthy people across ages. A second PCR, run for about 6 to 11 cycles, used a sample-barcoded 5' primer plus a J-beta primer mix. MiXCR was run by TCRdb on the 5' RACE reads, yielding one entry per CDR3 protein. The repertoire includes around 1.5 million distinct CDR3 sequences, roughly 60% of them detected once, and under 8.5% sits in the top ten. The CDR3 consists of 14 residues. In germline, CDR1 is SGHRS, CDR2 YFSETQ. V was pared by 0 bases and J by 5 bases, with 6 bases between. Study results and limitations: A strong correlation was found between TCR beta diversity and the percentage of naive T cells.

Points on this clonotype: Antigen: not known.

The sequenced sample consisted of blood. The receptor was derived from a man aged 18 to 29 in good health. V gene TRBV5-1 combines with J gene TRBJ1-6, with D hard to call. The DNA for the CDR3 is TGCGCCAGCAGCTTGGGCGCGAATAATTCACCCCTCCACTTT. It encodes CASSLGANNSPLHF.